The 2 T cell receptor beta chains reported below all come from one sample, sequenced in a study of CD8 T cells in ankylosing spondylitis. One entry per CDR3 protein results from TCRdb running MiXCR on the 5' RACE reads. The sample has roughly 180,000 distinct CDR3 sequences, 9.5% to 15% seen once. Sequenced material: blood, either unsorted or a sorted T cell fraction (not recorded which). The receptors were sampled from a male donor with ankylosing spondylitis or in good health (not recorded which).

The chain carries TRBV29-1 and TRBJ2-2; D is uncertain. Per the germline V gene, CDR1 is SQVTM and CDR2 is ANQGSEA. Trimming removed 1 base at V and 1 base at J, with 4 bases between. This CDR3 spans 13 amino acids. Here the CDR3 DNA reads TGCAGCGTTGAAGTAGGGAACACCGGGGAGCTGTTTTTT. As protein: CSVEVGNTGELFF.

This clonotype was observed a handful of times. The CDR3 coding sequence is TGTGCCTGGAGCGGGGGGGCCCCAGATACGCAGTATTTT. Its translation is CAWSGGAPDTQYF. The chain recombines TRBV30 with TRBJ2-3; 8 positions match TRBD2. CDR3 length: 13 amino acids. The trim removed 3 bases at V and 4 bases at J, leaving 3 bases unmatched. Germline assignment: CDR1 GTSNPN and CDR2 SVGIG (reference sequence).